The 23 T cell receptor beta chains below all came from one sample that was sequenced in a study of control samples from healthy donors and cancer patients. Profiling relied on immunoSEQ multiplex PCR, and the TCRdb table lists in-frame clones only, not all of them. The repertoire has approximately 94,000 clones, roughly 92% of them found once; the top ten carry 0.92%. The source material was blood. These receptor sequences come from a woman under 40 in good health.

This clone has just one count. This chain links TRBV11-2 with TRBJ2-5, with D perhaps TRBD1 (6 bases). Germline loops: CDR1 SGHAT, CDR2 FQNNGV. V gave up 5 bases and J gave up 7 bases, with 8 bases separating them. The CDR3 contains 11 residues. Here the CDR3 reads CASSQGPTQYF. Written as DNA, the CDR3 is TGTGCCAGCAGCCAGGGGCCGACCCAGTACTTC.

The J gene is TRBJ1-1, the V gene TRBV19, with D possibly TRBD1 on 5 matching bases. The germline CDR1 and CDR2 sequences are LNHDA and SQIVND (reference sequence). The CDR3 length is 15 residues. The V end was cut by 7 bases, the J end by 0 bases, with 15 bases between. The CDR3 region has the DNA TGTGCCAGTAATATTTGGGGGAACATGAACACTGAAGCTTTCTTT. This sequence encodes CASNIWGNMNTEAFF.

The DNA of the CDR3 is TGCGCCAGCACCTTTGTACTCGGCGAGCAGTACTTC. It specifies CASTFVLGEQYF. The chain has TRBV10-2 and TRBJ2-7; D gene ambiguous. V was cut by 7 bases and J by 6 bases, with 13 bases left in between. CDR1 WSHSY and CDR2 SAAADI come from the germline V gene. The CDR3 sequence is 12 residues long.

The V gene is TRBV14, the J gene TRBJ2-5; 11 bases match TRBD2. The V segment lost 2 bases and the J segment 6 bases; nucleotides outside the gene matches: 5. Germline V gives CDR1 SGHDN, CDR2 FVKESK. The CDR3 length is 15 residues. The CDR3 loop reads CASSQMTSGVQTQYF. The CDR3 DNA follows: TGTGCCAGCAGCCAAATGACTAGCGGGGTACAGACCCAGTACTTC. Combining the CDR3 with reference TRBV14 and TRBJ2-5 gives the whole variable domain EAGVTQFPSHSVIEKGQTVTLRCDPISGHDNLYWYRRVMGKEIKFLLHFVKESKQDESGMPNNRFLAERTGGTYSTLKVQPAELEDSGVYFCASSQMTSGVQTQYFGPGTRLLVL.

The V and J genes are TRBV7-3 and TRBJ1-6; D gene uncertain. Trimming took 5 bases from V and 1 from J, leaving 9 bases between them. CDR1 and CDR2 (germline): SGHTA, FQGTGA. CDR3 size: 15 residues. The CDR3 nucleotides are TGTGCCAGCAGCCTGAGAGGATCCTATAATTCACCCCTCCACTTT. Its translation: CASSLRGSYNSPLHF.

The chain couples TRBV2 to TRBJ2-3; TRBD2 matches at 9 bases. The CDR3 is made up of 16 amino acids. CDR1 SNHLY and CDR2 FYNNEI come from the germline V gene. The V and J ends lost 6 bases and 0 bases, in that order; junction bases with no gene match: 7. CDR3 in amino acids: CASRALSGGSTDTQYF. In DNA, the CDR3 is TGTGCCAGCAGGGCCCTCAGCGGGGGGAGCACAGATACGCAGTATTTT.

This rearrangement joins TRBV6-5 to TRBJ1-1; 7 nucleotides line up with TRBD1. There are 12 residues in the CDR3. With V trimmed by 7 bases and J by 4 bases, 3 bases remained unmatched. CDR1 MNHEY and CDR2 SVGAGI come from the germline V gene. The CDR3 spells CASKGDSTEAFF. CDR3 nucleotide sequence: TGTGCCAGCAAGGGGGACAGCACTGAAGCTTTCTTT.

CDR3 nucleotide sequence: TGTGCCAGCAGCTTAGCCACCTTCCCGAGCTCCTACGAGCAGTACTTC. It codes for CASSLATFPSSYEQYF. The J gene is TRBJ2-7, the V gene TRBV7-8; D not certain. This CDR3 contains 16 residues. Trimming cost V 0 bases and J 0 bases, with 12 bases left between them. Germline V gene data show CDR1 as SGHVS and CDR2 as FQNEAQ.

The V gene is TRBV10-3, the J gene TRBJ1-1; TRBD1 matches at 9 bases. V lost 7 bases and J lost 1; bases outside the gene matches: 4. CDR3 length: 14 amino acids. Germline V lookup: CDR1 ENHRY, CDR2 SYGVKD. CDR3 sequence reads: CAIKLGQGNTEAFF. The CDR3 DNA reads as TGTGCCATCAAATTGGGACAGGGGAACACTGAAGCTTTCTTT.

The gene calls are TRBV3-1 (or the pseudogene TRBV3-2) and TRBJ1-4; D ambiguous. CDR1 is LGHDT, CDR2 YNNKEL, per germline (reference sequence). The CDR3 consists of 15 residues. Trimming removed 5 bases at V and 4 bases at J, with 14 bases between. CDR3 nucleotide sequence: TGTGCCAGCAGCTCTTTCGGACTTGATAATGAAAAACTGTTTTTT. This codes for CASSSFGLDNEKLFF.

V is TRBV5-1 and J is TRBJ1-1; no clear D. Germline V gene data show CDR1 as SGHRS and CDR2 as YFSETQ. The CDR3 sequence is 11 residues long. V was cut by 4 bases and J by 1 base, with 2 bases left in between. The CDR3 here is CASSKNTEAFF. The CDR3 coding sequence is TGCGCCAGCAGCAAGAACACTGAAGCTTTCTTT.

The chain couples TRBV5-3 to TRBJ1-1; tentative D call: TRBD1 (6 bases). TRBV5-3 is an ORF for which the function is uncertain. Trimming shortened V by 5 bases and J by 1 base, and 12 bases separated the two germline ends. The CDR3 has 14 residues. CDR3 coding DNA: TGTGCCAGAAGGTGGGGGCGGTCGAACACTGAAGCTTTCTTT. This gives the protein CARRWGRSNTEAFF.

The CDR3: CASSRGLENTGELFF. CDR3 DNA: TGTGCCAGCAGCCGGGGACTAGAGAACACCGGGGAGCTGTTTTTT. This rearrangement joins TRBV7-9 to TRBJ2-2; 8 bases agree with TRBD2. V shed 5 bases and J 1 base; nucleotides not matched to a gene: 3. In germline, CDR1 is SEHNR, CDR2 FQNEAQ (reference sequence). The CDR3 loop spans 15 amino acids.

The chain joins TRBV18 to TRBJ1-1; 12 nucleotides agree with TRBD1. The CDR3 runs 14 residues. After removal of 3 bases from V and 10 bases from J, the junction contained 6 bases not matched to a gene. Germline loops: CDR1 KGHSH, CDR2 LQKENI. CDR3 residues: CASSPGTGGRRAFF. The CDR3 DNA is TGTGCCAGCTCACCGGGGACAGGGGGCAGACGAGCTTTCTTT.

The chain uses TRBV6-4 and TRBJ1-1, with D maybe TRBD1 (6 bases). Germline V CDR1 and CDR2: MRHNA, SNTAGT. Trimming took 7 bases from V and 6 from J, leaving 12 bases between them. This CDR3 spans 12 amino acids. For the CDR3, the DNA is TGTGCCAGCAAGGGGGAAGGGGCTGAAGCTTTCTTT. Amino acids: CASKGEGAEAFF.

A single count supports this clone. CDR3 in DNA: TGCGCCAGCAACACGTACCTAGCGGGGGGGCCAGATACGCAGTATTTT. As protein: CASNTYLAGGPDTQYF. The V and J genes are TRBV4-1 and TRBJ2-3, with 12 bases matching TRBD2. V gave up 7 bases and J gave up 4 bases; unmatched junction bases: 9. CDR1 is MGHRA, CDR2 YSYEKL, per germline. The CDR3 spans 16 residues.

This clone was seen only once. V usage is TRBV6-1 and J usage is TRBJ1-1; D gene uncertain. The CDR3 is 14 residues long. Germline lookup yields CDR1 MNHNS and CDR2 SASEGT. The germline V and J ends were trimmed by 0 bases and 0 bases, with 5 bases remaining between them. The CDR3 spells CASSEANMNTEAFF. As DNA, the CDR3 is TGTGCCAGCAGTGAAGCGAACATGAACACTGAAGCTTTCTTT.

The V gene is TRBV19, the J gene TRBJ2-5; the D gene is possibly TRBD1 (6 bases). The CDR3 consists of 13 residues. Germline lookup yields CDR1 LNHDA and CDR2 SQIVND (reference sequence). Deletions cut 5 bases from V and 5 bases from J, with 12 bases between. The CDR3 nucleotides read TGTGCCAGTAGTCAAGAGGGGGTGGAGACCCAGTACTTC. Translation gives CASSQEGVETQYF.

The chain combines TRBV28 with TRBJ1-1; the D is unclear. The V end lost 3 bases, the J end lost 3 bases, and 11 bases lay between the germline ends. This CDR3 is built from 14 residues. Germline V gives CDR1 MDHEN, CDR2 SYDVKM. CDR3 sequence: CASSLRERDTEAFF. The DNA for the CDR3 is TGTGCCAGCAGTTTGAGGGAGAGAGACACTGAAGCTTTCTTT.

The chain joins TRBV6-5 to TRBJ2-7; 10 bases line up with TRBD2. The CDR3 runs 16 residues. Germline V lookup: CDR1 MNHEY, CDR2 SVGAGI. Germline trimming cut 2 bases from V and 4 bases from J; bases unmatched to any gene: 8. The CDR3 region is CASSYGLAGDGYEQYF. Here the CDR3 DNA reads TGTGCCAGCAGTTACGGGCTAGCGGGAGATGGGTACGAGCAGTACTTC.

The V and J genes are TRBV9 and TRBJ1-2; TRBD1 might be the D (5 bases). The CDR3 length is 16 residues. V dropped 3 bases and J dropped 4 bases, with 19 bases sitting between them. Germline-derived CDR1 and CDR2 are SGDLS and YYNGEE. The CDR3 nucleotides read TGTGCCAGCAGCGCCGACAGACAGCTCACTTCCTATGGCTACACCTTC. This sequence encodes CASSADRQLTSYGYTF. Together with reference TRBV9 and TRBJ1-2, the CDR3 gives the full variable domain: DSGVTQTPKHLITATGQRVTLRCSPRSGDLSVYWYQQSLDQGLQFLIQYYNGEERAKGNILERFSAQQFPDLHSELNLSSLELGDSALYFCASSADRQLTSYGYTFGSGTRLTVV.

This chain joins TRBV19 and TRBJ2-7; D perhaps matches TRBD2 (6 bases). The V gene's germline CDR1 is LNHDA and CDR2 SQIVND (reference sequence). Trimming pared 4 bases from V and 2 bases from J, leaving 9 bases between. This CDR3 has 13 residues. The CDR3: CASSSLAAYEQYF. The CDR3 DNA reads TGTGCCAGTAGTAGTTTAGCGGCCTACGAGCAGTACTTC.

V is TRBV19 and J is TRBJ1-2; D call uncertain. The CDR3 is 14 residues long. The germline V and J ends were trimmed by 6 bases and 4 bases, with 15 bases remaining between them. Germline assignment: CDR1 LNHDA and CDR2 SQIVND (reference sequence). CDR3 loop: CASRSDSVLYGYTF. The CDR3 DNA reads TGTGCCAGTAGGAGTGATTCGGTGCTCTATGGCTACACCTTC.